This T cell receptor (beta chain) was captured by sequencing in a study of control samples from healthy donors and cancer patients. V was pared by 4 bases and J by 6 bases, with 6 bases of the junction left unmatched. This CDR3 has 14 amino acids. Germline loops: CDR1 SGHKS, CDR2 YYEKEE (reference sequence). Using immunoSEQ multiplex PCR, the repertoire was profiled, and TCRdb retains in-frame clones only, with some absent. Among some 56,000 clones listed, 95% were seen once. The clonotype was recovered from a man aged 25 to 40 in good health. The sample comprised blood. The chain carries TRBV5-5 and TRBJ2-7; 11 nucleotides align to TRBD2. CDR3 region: CASSQTSGTVEQYF. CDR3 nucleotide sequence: TGTGCCAGCAGCCAGACTAGCGGGACAGTCGAGCAGTACTTC.